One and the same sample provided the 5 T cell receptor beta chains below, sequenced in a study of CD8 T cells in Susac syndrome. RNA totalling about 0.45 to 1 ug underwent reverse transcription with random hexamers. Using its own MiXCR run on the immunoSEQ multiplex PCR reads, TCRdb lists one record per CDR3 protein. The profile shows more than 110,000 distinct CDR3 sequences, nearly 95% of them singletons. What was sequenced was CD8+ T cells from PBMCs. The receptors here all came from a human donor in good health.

CDR3 coding DNA: TGTGCCAGCACGACGGGACAGGGGAACTATGGCTACACCTTC. Protein: CASTTGQGNYGYTF. This chain uses TRBV27 with TRBJ1-2; 10 nucleotides line up with TRBD1. Losses at the gene ends were 7 bases for V and 2 bases for J; bases not matched to a gene: 4. CDR3 length: 14 amino acids. Germline-derived CDR1 and CDR2 are MNHEY and SMNVEV (reference sequence).

CDR3 nucleotide sequence: TGTGCCAGCAGTTTACGGTGGGGCCCAGATACGCAGTATTTT. It yields the protein CASSLRWGPDTQYF. The rearrangement links TRBV27 to TRBJ2-3, with D possibly TRBD1 on 5 matching bases. This CDR3 has 14 amino acids. Germline V CDR1 and CDR2: MNHEY, SMNVEV (reference sequence). Trimming pared 2 bases from V and 4 bases from J, leaving 10 bases between.

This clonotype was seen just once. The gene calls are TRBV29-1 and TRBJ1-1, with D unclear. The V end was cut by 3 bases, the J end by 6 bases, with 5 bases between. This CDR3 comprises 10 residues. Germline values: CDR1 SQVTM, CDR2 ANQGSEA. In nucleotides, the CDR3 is TGCAGCGTTGAGACATCTGAAGCTTTCTTT. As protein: CSVETSEAFF.

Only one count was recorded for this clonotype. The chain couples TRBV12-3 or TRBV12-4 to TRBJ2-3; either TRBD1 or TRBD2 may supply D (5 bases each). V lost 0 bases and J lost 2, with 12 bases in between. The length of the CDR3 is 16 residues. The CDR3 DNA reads TGTGCCAGCAGTTTAGCGAGTGGGGGATACACAGATACGCAGTATTTT. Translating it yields CASSLASGGYTDTQYF.

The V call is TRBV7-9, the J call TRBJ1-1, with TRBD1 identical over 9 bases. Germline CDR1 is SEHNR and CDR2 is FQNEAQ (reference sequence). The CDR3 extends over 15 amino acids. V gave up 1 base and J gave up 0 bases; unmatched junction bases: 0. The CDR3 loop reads CASSLGTGVNTEAFF. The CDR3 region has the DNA TGTGCCAGCAGCTTAGGGACAGGGGTGAACACTGAAGCTTTCTTT.